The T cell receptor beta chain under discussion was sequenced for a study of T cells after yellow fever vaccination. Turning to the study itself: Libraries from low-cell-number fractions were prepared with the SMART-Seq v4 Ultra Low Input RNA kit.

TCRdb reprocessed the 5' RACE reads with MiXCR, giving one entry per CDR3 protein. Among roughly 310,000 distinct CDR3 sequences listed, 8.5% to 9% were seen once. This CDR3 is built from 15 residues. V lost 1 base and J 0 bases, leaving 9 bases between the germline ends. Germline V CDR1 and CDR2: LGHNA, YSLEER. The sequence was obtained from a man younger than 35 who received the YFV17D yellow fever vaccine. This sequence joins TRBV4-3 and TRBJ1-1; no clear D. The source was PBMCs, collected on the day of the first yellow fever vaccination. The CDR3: CASSQGLRLNTEAFF. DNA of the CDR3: TGCGCCAGCAGCCAAGGGCTCAGGTTGAACACTGAAGCTTTCTTT.